The 2 T cell receptor beta chains below come from one sample, sequenced in a study of T cells expressing NK-cell markers. No DNA is given; TCRdb re-called the 5' RACE reads and lists each CDR3 protein once. This sample lists some 280,000 distinct CDR3 sequences; its ten largest clones have 0.39%. The sequenced sample was blood T cells: a sorted CD56 or NKG2C T cell subset, CD4+ or CD8+ T cells, or bulk PBMC T cells (not recorded which). The receptors were gathered from a man younger than 30 in good health.

The chain uses TRBV20-1 and TRBJ2-5. The CDR3 length is 13 residues. The germline V gene has CDR1 DFQATT and CDR2 SNEGSKA (reference sequence). The CDR3 sequence is CSARDVAQETQYF.

The chain carries TRBV3-1 and TRBJ2-1. Germline assignment: CDR1 LGHDT and CDR2 YNNKEL (reference sequence). This CDR3 has 15 residues. CDR3: CASSALGDPRNEQFF.